Below, 5 T cell receptor beta chains from the same sample are listed, as sequenced in a study of blood T cell repertoires in COVID-19. Assay: immunoSEQ multiplex PCR; the TCRdb copy retains only in-frame clones and omits some. The table includes 53,000 or so clones, roughly nine tenths detected once. Sequencing was performed on peripheral blood. The receptors originated from a human donor in a cohort sampled during active COVID-19.

This CDR3 reads CASSQGGAVNEQFF. CDR3 sequence (DNA): TGTGCCAGCAGCCAAGGGGGAGCTGTCAATGAGCAGTTCTTC. The chain joins TRBV4-2 to TRBJ2-1; the D gene is possibly TRBD2 (5 bases). V was shortened by 1 base and J by 6 bases, with 10 bases between the two germline ends. CDR1 is LGHNA and CDR2 is YNFKEQ in the germline V gene. The CDR3 length is 14 residues.

This CDR3 reads CASSLSRGIDYTF. Here the CDR3 DNA reads TGTGCCAGCAGTTTATCACGGGGGATTGACTACACCTTC. V gene TRBV28 combines with J gene TRBJ1-2, with a weak D call TRBD1 (5 bases). Trimming shortened V by 1 base and J by 10 bases, and 13 bases separated the two germline ends. Germline V gene data show CDR1 as MDHEN and CDR2 as SYDVKM. The CDR3 runs to 13 residues.

The chain joins TRBV15 to TRBJ2-7; 10 bases map to TRBD1. Germline V gene sequence: CDR1 LNHNV, CDR2 YYDKDF (reference sequence). The CDR3 contains 13 residues. V gave up 11 bases and J gave up 3 bases; unmatched junction bases: 7. CDR3 sequence reads: CAPHWTGGYEQYV. CDR3 DNA sequence: TGTGCCCCACACTGGACAGGGGGCTACGAGCAGTACGTC.

The chain uses TRBV4-1 and TRBJ2-1; 7 bases agree with TRBD2. In germline, CDR1 is MGHRA, CDR2 YSYEKL. The V segment lost 0 bases and the J segment 2 bases; nucleotides outside the gene matches: 7. The CDR3 consists of 17 residues. CDR3 residues: CASSQDQASGAYNEQFF. The CDR3 DNA sequence: TGCGCCAGCAGCCAAGATCAAGCTAGCGGAGCCTACAATGAGCAGTTCTTC.

This clone was found a few times. The rearrangement joins TRBV2 to TRBJ2-5, with TRBD2 identical over 11 bases. CDR1 is SNHLY and CDR2 is FYNNEI in the germline V gene. CDR3 length equals 16 residues. V trimming: 0 bases; J trimming: 1 base; junction bases outside the gene matches: 1. The CDR3 here is CASSEAGLAVQETQYF. The CDR3 DNA sequence: TGTGCCAGCAGTGAAGCGGGACTAGCGGTCCAAGAGACCCAGTACTTC.